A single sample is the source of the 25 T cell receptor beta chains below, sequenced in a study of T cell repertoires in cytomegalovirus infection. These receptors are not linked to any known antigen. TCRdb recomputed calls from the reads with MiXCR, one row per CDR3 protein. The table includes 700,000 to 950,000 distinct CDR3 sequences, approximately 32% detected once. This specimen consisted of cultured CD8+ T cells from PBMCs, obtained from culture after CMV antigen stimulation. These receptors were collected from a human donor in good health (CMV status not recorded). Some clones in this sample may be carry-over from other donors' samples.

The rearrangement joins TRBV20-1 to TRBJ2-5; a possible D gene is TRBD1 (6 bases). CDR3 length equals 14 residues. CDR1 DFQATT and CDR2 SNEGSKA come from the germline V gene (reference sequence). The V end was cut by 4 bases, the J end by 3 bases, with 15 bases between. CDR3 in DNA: TGCAGTGCTACGGATTCATACAGGGAAGAGACCCAGTACTTC. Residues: CSATDSYREETQYF.

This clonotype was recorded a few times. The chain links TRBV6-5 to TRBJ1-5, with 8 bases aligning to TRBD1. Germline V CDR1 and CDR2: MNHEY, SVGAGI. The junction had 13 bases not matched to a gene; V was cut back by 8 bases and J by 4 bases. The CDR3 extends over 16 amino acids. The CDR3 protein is CASGSRQGAWNQPQHF. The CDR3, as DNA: TGTGCCAGCGGGTCTCGGCAGGGGGCTTGGAATCAGCCCCAGCATTTT.

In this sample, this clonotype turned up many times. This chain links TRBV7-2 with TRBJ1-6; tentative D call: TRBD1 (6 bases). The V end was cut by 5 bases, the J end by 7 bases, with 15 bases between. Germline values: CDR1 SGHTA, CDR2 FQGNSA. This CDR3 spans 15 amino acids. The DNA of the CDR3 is TGTGCCAGCAGCCCCCGGCCAGGGGCGAATTCACCCCTCCACTTT. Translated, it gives CASSPRPGANSPLHF.

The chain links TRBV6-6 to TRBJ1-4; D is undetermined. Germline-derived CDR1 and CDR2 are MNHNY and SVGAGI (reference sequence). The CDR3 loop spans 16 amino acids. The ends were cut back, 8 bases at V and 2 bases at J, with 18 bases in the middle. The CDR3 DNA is TGTGCCAGCGCAACGGGATGGGGAATCACTAATGAAAAACTGTTTTTT. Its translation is CASATGWGITNEKLFF.

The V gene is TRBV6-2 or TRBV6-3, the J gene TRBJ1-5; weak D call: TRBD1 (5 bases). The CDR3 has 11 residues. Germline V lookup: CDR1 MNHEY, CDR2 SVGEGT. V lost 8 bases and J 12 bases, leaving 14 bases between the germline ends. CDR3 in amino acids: CASGAIRVQHF. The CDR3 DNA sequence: TGTGCCAGCGGGGCCATCCGGGTCCAGCATTTT.

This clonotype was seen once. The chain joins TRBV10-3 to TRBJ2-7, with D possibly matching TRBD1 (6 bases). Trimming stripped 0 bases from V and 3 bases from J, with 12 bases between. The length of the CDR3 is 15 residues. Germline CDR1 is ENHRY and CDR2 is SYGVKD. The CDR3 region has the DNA TGTGCCATCAGTGAGTCGTCGGACAGTTACTACGAGCAGTACTTC. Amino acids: CAISESSDSYYEQYF.

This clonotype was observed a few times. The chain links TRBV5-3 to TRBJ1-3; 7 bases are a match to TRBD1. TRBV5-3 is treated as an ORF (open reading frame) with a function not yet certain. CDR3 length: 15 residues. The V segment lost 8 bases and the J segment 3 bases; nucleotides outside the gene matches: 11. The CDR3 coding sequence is TGTGCCAGCACCCTTGACAGGGAACATGGAAACACCATATATTTT. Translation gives CASTLDREHGNTIYF.

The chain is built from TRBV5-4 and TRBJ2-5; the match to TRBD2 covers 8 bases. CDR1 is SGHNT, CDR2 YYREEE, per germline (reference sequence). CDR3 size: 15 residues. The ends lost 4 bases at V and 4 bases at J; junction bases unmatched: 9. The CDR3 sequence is CASSGSGGGTETQYF. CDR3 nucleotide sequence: TGTGCCAGCAGCGGGAGCGGGGGCGGTACAGAGACCCAGTACTTC.

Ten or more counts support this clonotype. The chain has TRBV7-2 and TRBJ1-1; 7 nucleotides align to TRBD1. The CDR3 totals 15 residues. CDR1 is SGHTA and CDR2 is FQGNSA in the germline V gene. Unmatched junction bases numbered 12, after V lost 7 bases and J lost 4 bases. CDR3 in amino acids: CASTPLEGAGTEAFF. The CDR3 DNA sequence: TGTGCCAGCACCCCTTTGGAGGGGGCCGGCACTGAAGCTTTCTTT.

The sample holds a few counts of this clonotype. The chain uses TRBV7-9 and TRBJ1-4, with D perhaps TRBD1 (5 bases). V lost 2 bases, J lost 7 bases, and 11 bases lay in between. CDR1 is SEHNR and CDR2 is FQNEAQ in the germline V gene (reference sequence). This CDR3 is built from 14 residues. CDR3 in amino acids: CASSLLGESEKLFF. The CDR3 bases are TGTGCCAGCAGCTTATTAGGGGAGAGTGAAAAACTGTTTTTT.

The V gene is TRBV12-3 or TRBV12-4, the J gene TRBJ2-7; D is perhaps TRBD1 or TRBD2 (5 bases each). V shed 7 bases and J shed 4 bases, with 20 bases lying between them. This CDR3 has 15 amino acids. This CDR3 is CASNPGPPTDYEQYV. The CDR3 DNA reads TGTGCCAGCAATCCGGGACCCCCTACTGATTACGAGCAGTACGTC.

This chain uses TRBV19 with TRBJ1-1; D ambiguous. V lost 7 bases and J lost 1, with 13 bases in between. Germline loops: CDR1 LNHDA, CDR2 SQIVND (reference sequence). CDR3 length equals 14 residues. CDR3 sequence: CASTLTGWNTEAFF. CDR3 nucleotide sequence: TGTGCCAGTACTCTGACGGGATGGAACACTGAAGCTTTCTTT.

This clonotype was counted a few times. The CDR3 loop is CASSVSGTSGEQYV. CDR3 sequence (DNA): TGTGCCAGCAGTGTATCCGGGACCTCCGGGGAGCAGTACGTC. The rearrangement links TRBV27 to TRBJ2-7; D may be TRBD1 or TRBD2 (5 bases each). Germline CDR1 is MNHEY and CDR2 is SMNVEV (reference sequence). The CDR3 runs to 14 residues.

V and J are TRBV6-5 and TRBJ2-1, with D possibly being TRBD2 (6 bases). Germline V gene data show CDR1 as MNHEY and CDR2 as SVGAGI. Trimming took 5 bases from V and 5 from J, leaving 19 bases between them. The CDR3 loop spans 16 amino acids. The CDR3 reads CASSTAGTGPHNEQFF. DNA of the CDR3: TGTGCCAGCAGTACAGCCGGGACTGGCCCCCACAATGAGCAGTTCTTC.

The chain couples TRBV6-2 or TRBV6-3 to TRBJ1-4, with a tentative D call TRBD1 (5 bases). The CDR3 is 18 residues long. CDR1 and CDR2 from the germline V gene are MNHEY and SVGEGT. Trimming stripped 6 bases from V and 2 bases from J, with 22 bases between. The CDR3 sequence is CASSPAKIGTATNEKLFF. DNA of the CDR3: TGTGCCAGCAGCCCAGCTAAAATTGGGACCGCGACTAATGAAAAACTGTTTTTT.

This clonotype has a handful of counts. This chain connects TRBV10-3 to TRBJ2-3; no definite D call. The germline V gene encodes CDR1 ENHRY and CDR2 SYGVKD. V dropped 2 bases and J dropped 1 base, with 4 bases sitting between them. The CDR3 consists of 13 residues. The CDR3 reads CAISEDGTDTQYF. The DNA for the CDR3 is TGTGCCATCAGTGAGGACGGCACAGATACGCAGTATTTT.

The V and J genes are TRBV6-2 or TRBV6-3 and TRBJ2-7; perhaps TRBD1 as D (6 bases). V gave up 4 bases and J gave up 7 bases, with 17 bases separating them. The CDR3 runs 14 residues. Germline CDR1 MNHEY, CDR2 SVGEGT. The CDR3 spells CASSLQGPSGEQYV. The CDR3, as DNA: TGTGCCAGCAGTTTACAGGGCCCCTCGGGGGAGCAGTACGTC.

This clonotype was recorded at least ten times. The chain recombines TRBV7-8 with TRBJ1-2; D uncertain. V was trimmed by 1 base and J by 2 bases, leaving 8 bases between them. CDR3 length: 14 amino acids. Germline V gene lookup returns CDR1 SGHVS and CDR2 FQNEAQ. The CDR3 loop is CASSLGGINYGYTF. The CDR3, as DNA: TGTGCCAGCAGCTTAGGGGGTATCAACTATGGCTACACCTTC.

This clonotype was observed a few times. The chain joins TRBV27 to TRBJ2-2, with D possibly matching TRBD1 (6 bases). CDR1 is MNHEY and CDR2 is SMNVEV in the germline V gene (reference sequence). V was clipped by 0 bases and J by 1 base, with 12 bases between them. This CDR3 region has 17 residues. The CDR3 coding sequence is TGTGCCAGCAGTTTATCCAGGGGACGAATGAACACCGGGGAGCTGTTTTTT. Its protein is CASSLSRGRMNTGELFF.

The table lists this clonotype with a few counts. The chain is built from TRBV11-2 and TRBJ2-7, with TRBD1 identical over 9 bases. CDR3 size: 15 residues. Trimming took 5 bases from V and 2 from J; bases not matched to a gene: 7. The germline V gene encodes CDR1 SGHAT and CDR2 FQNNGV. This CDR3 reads CASSPGTGTAYEQYV. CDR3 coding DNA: TGTGCCAGCAGCCCTGGGACAGGGACGGCCTACGAGCAGTACGTC.

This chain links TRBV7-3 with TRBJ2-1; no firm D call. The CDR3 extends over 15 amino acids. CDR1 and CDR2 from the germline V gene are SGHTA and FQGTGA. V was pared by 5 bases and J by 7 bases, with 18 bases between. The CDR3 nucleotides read TGTGCCAGCAGCCCTACCCAAGGGTTGATAAATGAGCAGTTCTTC. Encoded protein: CASSPTQGLINEQFF.

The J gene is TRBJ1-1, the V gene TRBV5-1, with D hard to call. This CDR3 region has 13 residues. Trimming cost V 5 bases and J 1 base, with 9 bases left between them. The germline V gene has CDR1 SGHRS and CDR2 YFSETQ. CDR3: CASRWRSNTEAFF. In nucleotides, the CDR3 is TGCGCCAGCAGATGGAGGTCGAACACTGAAGCTTTCTTT.

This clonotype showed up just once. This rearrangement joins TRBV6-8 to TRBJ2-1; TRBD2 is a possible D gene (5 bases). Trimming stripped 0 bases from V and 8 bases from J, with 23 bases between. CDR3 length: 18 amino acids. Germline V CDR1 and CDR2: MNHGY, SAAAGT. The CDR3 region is CASSYSPPGSASKDEQFF. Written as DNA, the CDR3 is TGTGCCAGCAGTTACTCCCCCCCGGGTAGCGCATCAAAGGATGAGCAGTTCTTC.

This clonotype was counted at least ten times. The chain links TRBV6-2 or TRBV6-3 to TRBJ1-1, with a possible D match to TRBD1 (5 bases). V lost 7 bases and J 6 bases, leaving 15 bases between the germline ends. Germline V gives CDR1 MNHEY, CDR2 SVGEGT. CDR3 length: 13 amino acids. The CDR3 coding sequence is TGTGCCAGCAACTCAGGGTTCGGGGCTGAAGCTTTCTTT. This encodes CASNSGFGAEAFF.

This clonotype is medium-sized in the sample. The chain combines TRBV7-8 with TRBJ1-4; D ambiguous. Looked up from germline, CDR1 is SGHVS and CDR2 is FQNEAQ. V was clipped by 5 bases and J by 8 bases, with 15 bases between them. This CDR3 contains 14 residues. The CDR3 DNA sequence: TGTGCCAGCAGCCAGCACGGGTCCGGCGAAAAACTGTTTTTT. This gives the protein CASSQHGSGEKLFF.